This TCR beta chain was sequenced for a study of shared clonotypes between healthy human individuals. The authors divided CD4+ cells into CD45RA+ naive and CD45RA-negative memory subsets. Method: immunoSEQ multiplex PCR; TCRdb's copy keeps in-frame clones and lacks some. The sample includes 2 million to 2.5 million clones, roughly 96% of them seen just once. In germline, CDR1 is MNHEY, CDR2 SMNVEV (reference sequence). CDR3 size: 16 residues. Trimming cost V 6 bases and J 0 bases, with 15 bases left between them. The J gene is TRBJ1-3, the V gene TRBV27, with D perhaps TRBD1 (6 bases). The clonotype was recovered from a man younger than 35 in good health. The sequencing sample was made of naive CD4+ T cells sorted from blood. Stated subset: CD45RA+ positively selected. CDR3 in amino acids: CASSLGGLASGNTIYF. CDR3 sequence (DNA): TGTGCCAGCAGCCTCGGGGGGCTTGCCTCTGGAAACACCATATATTTT.